This is a list of T cell receptor beta chains from one sample in a study of response to subunit inactivated influenza vaccine. MiXCR, run by TCRdb on the RT-PCR reads, gives a single entry per CDR3 protein. The table lists 200,000 to 300,000 distinct CDR3 sequences, 10% to 15% of them singletons. Material: non-naive T cells sorted from PBMCs, obtained less than 15 days before vaccination. Receptor source: a man between 50 and 59 years old who received an inactivated influenza vaccine. Both conserved end residues are part of each CDR3.

TRBV12-3/TRBV12-4 CASSPGLNTGELFF
TRBV20-1 CSARDLAGDNEQFF
TRBV5-1 CASSFGTNTGELFF
TRBV2 CASSAEDSPGELFF
TRBV3-1 CASSLSTGVDEQYF
TRBV7-2 CASSQYRGRENIQYF
TRBV6-1 CASRGAGNQPQHF
TRBV20-1 CSARPLARTDTQYF
TRBV20-1 CSARVTGESPLHF
TRBV4-2 CASSQGPQSQETQYF
TRBV29-1 CSVEDRSTNEKLFF
TRBV12-3/TRBV12-4 CASSLGFTATNEKLFF
TRBV4-2 CASSYQDGHGELFF
TRBV7-2 CASSLGAGGPSEDTQYF
TRBV4-2 CASSQDVFIGGKLFF
TRBV4-3 CASSQDLTGANVLTF
TRBV20-1 CSSGGRAGEQYF
TRBV6-2/TRBV6-3 CASSYSRDRGTEAFF
TRBV7-8 CASSLKGPYYEQYF
TRBV5-1 CASSVGQGVLEELFF
TRBV7-2 CASSLALSGYGYTF
TRBV4-2 CASSHTPEFPDTQYF
TRBV7-2 CASSASPSTDTQYF
TRBV7-9 CASSLARGHTQYF
TRBV20-1 CSARQVPPDEQFF
TRBV20-1 CSARSGQGDRETQYF
TRBV7-2 CASSLGFGKGGGTEAFF
TRBV5-5 CASSGTGVNEQFF
TRBV7-2 CASSLGVTGANVLTF
TRBV28 CASRTTGAKANEKLFF
TRBV7-2 CASSSSVASYNEQFF
TRBV20-1 CSARVSAAPENTQYF
TRBV7-2 CASSNQGSETQYF
TRBV15 CATSRDPRSGGSYEQYF
TRBV5-1 CASSLEGGTEAFF
TRBV6-5 CASSYVQGAPPEAFF
TRBV29-1 CSGGDGYEQYF
TRBV27 CASSRDRAYGYTF
TRBV12-3/TRBV12-4 CASSPRDPTLRYGYTF
TRBV2 CASSGDRGHSPLHF
TRBV11-2 CASSRGGSYGYTF
TRBV6-2/TRBV6-3 CASSYDRLAGAPWKGNTEAFF
TRBV15 CATADRLALASTDTQYF
TRBV29-1 CSALRGRVSTDTQYF
TRBV18 CASSPRSSGPSYNEQFF
TRBV28 CASEQGSAGELFF